A selection of T cell receptor beta chains follows, all from one sample in a study of cytomegalovirus exposure and HLA in healthy donors. Assay used: immunoSEQ multiplex PCR; TCRdb lists only in-frame clones, some missing. The sample holds just over 150,000 clones, around 84% seen once. The sequencing sample was made of PBMCs. Receptors originate from a young man in good health and CMV-seronegative. The CDR3 runs from the conserved cysteine through the conserved F or W. A D gene is named only where the DNA matches it firmly. Clone size is given for some rows only: seen once, a few or many times, or a class if the clone is expanded.

abundance: .; d_gene: TRBD1; v_gene: TRBV5-1; j_gene: TRBJ1-1; CDR3aa: CASSLDRGVTEAFF; CDR3nt: TGCGCCAGCAGCTTGGACAGGGGGGTCACTGAAGCTTTCTTT
abundance: once; d_gene: .; v_gene: TRBV28; j_gene: TRBJ1-4; CDR3aa: CASRGSLNEKLFF; CDR3nt: TGTGCCAGTCGAGGTTCCCTCAATGAAAAACTGTTTTTT
abundance: .; d_gene: .; v_gene: TRBV11-2; j_gene: TRBJ1-3; CDR3aa: CASSLDPRGRRNTIYF; CDR3nt: TGTGCCAGCAGCTTAGATCCCAGGGGCAGGCGAAACACCATATATTTT
abundance: .; d_gene: TRBD1; v_gene: TRBV23-1; j_gene: TRBJ2-2; CDR3aa: CASGSGQGLTGELFF; CDR3nt: TGCGCCAGCGGCTCAGGACAGGGATTGACCGGGGAGCTGTTTTTT
abundance: .; d_gene: .; v_gene: TRBV6-1; j_gene: TRBJ2-7; CDR3aa: CASSYPSSYEQYF; CDR3nt: TGTGCCAGCTCTTACCCGAGCTCCTACGAGCAGTACTTC
abundance: .; d_gene: TRBD1; v_gene: TRBV12-5; j_gene: TRBJ1-5; CDR3aa: CASGGTGGVSENQPQHF; CDR3nt: TGTGCTAGTGGGGGGACAGGGGGCGTCTCCGAAAACCAGCCCCAGCATTTT
abundance: few; d_gene: .; v_gene: TRBV6-6; j_gene: TRBJ1-5; CDR3aa: CASTRTWGGPQHF; CDR3nt: TGTGCCAGCACCCGGACATGGGGAGGGCCCCAGCATTTT
abundance: .; d_gene: TRBD1; v_gene: TRBV6-1; j_gene: TRBJ2-7; CDR3aa: CASSRQGAYSYEQYF; CDR3nt: TGTGCCAGCAGCCGACAGGGGGCCTACTCCTACGAGCAGTACTTC
abundance: .; d_gene: TRBD1; v_gene: TRBV6-4; j_gene: TRBJ2-2; CDR3aa: CASRRDRDTGELFF; CDR3nt: TGTGCCAGCAGGAGGGACAGGGACACCGGGGAGCTGTTTTTT
abundance: few; d_gene: TRBD1; v_gene: TRBV4-1; j_gene: TRBJ1-2; CDR3aa: CASSLRQGGDYGYTF; CDR3nt: TGCGCCAGCAGCCTCCGACAGGGTGGGGACTATGGCTACACCTTC
abundance: .; d_gene: .; v_gene: TRBV7-9; j_gene: TRBJ1-5; CDR3aa: CASSLASSNQPQHF; CDR3nt: TGTGCCAGCAGCTTAGCCAGTAGCAATCAGCCCCAGCATTTT
abundance: .; d_gene: TRBD2; v_gene: TRBV9; j_gene: TRBJ2-3; CDR3aa: CASSVPSGGAPDLADTQYF; CDR3nt: TGTGCCAGCAGCGTGCCTAGCGGGGGGGCCCCCGATCTTGCAGATACGCAGTATTTT
abundance: .; d_gene: TRBD2; v_gene: TRBV5-4; j_gene: TRBJ2-2; CDR3aa: CASSLGAGVKGTGELFF; CDR3nt: TGTGCCAGCAGCCTCGGAGCGGGAGTGAAAGGAACCGGGGAGCTGTTTTTT
abundance: once; d_gene: TRBD2; v_gene: TRBV29-1; j_gene: TRBJ2-5; CDR3aa: CSVLASIIETQYF; CDR3nt: TGCAGCGTACTAGCGAGCATTATAGAGACCCAGTACTTC
abundance: once; d_gene: TRBD1; v_gene: TRBV9; j_gene: TRBJ1-4; CDR3aa: CASSGGGTGFIGHEKLFF; CDR3nt: TGTGCCAGCAGCGGGGGGGGGACAGGGTTTATTGGGCACGAAAAACTGTTTTTT
abundance: .; d_gene: .; v_gene: TRBV19; j_gene: TRBJ2-1; CDR3aa: CASSIAGRGNYNEQFF; CDR3nt: TGTGCCAGTAGTATAGCGGGCAGGGGAAACTACAATGAGCAGTTCTTC